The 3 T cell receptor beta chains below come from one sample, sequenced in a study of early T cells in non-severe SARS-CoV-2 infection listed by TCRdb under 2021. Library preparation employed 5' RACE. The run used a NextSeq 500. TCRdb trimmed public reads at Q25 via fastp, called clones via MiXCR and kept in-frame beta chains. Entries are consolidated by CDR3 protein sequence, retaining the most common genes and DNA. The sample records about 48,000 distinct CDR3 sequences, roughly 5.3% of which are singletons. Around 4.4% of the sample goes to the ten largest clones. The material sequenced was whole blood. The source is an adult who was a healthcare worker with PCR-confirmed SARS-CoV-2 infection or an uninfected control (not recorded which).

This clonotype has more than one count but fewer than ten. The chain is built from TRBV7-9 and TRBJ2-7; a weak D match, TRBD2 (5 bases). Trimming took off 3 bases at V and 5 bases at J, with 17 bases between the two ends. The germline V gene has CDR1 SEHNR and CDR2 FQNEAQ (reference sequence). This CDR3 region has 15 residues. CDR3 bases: TGTGCCAGCAGCTTCCTATCCAGTGCGGGCCACGAGCAGTACTTC. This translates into CASSFLSSAGHEQYF.

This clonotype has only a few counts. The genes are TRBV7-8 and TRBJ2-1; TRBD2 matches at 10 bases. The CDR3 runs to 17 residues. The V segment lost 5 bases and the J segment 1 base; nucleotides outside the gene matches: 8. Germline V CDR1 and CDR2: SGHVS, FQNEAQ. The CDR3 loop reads CASSPRASGSSYNEQFF. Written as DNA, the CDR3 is TGTGCCAGCAGCCCCCGTGCTAGCGGGAGTTCCTACAATGAGCAGTTCTTC.

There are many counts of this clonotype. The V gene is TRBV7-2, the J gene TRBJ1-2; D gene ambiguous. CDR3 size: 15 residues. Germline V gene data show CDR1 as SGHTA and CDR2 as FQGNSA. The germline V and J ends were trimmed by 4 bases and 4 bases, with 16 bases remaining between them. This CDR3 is CASSSPGIGSYGYTF. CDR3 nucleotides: TGTGCCAGCAGCTCCCCCGGCATAGGATCCTATGGCTACACCTTC. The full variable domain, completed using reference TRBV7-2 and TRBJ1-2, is GAGVSQSPSNKVTEKGKDVELRCDPISGHTALYWYRQSLGQGLEFLIYFQGNSAPDKSGLPSDRFSAERTGGSVSTLTIQRTQQEDSAVYLCASSSPGIGSYGYTFGSGTRLTVV.